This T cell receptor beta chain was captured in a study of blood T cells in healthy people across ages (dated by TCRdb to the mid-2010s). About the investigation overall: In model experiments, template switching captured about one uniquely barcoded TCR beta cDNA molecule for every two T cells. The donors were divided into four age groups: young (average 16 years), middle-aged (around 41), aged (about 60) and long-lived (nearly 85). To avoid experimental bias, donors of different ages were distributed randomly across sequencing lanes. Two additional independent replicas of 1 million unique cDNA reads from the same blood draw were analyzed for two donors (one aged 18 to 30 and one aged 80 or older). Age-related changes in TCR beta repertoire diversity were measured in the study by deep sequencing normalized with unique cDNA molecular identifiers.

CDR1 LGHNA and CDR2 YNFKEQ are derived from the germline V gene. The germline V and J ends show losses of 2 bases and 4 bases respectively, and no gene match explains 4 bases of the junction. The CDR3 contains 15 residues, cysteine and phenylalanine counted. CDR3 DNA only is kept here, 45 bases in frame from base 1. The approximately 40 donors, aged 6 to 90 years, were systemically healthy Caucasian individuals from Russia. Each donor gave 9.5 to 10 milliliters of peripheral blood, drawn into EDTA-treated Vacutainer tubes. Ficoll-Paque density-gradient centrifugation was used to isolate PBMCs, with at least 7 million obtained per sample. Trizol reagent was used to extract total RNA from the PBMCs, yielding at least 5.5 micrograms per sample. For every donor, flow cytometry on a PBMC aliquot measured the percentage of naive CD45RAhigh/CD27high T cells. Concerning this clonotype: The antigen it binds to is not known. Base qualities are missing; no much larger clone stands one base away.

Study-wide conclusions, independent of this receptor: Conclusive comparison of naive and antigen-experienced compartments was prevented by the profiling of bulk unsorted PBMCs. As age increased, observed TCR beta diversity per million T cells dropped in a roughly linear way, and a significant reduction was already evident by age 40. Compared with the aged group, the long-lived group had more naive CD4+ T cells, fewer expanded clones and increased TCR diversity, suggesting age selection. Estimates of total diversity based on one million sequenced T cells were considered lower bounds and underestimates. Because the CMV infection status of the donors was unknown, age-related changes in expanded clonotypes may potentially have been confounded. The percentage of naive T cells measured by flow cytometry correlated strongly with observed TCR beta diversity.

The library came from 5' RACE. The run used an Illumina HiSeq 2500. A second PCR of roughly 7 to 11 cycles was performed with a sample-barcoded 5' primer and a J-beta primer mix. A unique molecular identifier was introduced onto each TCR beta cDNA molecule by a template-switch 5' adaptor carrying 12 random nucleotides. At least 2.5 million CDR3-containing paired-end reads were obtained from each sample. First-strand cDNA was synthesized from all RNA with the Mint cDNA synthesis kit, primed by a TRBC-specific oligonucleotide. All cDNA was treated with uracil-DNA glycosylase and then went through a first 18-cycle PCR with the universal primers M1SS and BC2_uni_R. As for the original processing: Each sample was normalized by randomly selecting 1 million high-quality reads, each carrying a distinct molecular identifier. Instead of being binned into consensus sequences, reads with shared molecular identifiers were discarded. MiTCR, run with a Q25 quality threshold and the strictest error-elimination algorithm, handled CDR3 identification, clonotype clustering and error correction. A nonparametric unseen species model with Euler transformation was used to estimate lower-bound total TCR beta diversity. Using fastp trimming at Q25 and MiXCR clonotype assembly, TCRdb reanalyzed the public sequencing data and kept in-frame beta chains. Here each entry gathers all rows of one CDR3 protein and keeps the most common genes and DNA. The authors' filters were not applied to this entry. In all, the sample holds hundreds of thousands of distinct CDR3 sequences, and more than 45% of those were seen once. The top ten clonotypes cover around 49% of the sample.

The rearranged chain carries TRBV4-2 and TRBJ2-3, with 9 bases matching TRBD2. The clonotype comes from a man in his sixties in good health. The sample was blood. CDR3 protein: CASSQSQREADTQYF. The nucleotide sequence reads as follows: TGTGCCAGCAGCCAATCCCAGCGGGAGGCAGATACGCAGTATTTT.